Listed below are T cell receptor beta chains from one sample, sequenced in a study of T cells in Graves' hyperthyroidism and ophthalmopathy. TCRdb re-called the multiplex PCR reads through MiXCR, storing one row per CDR3 protein. The table includes 480,000 or so distinct CDR3 sequences, about 46% detected once. The sequencing sample was made of peripheral blood or thyroid tissue (not recorded which). These receptor sequences come from an adult woman with Graves' disease, either hyperthyroidism or ophthalmopathy (not recorded which). Each CDR3 is given with its conserved first and last residue. A D gene is named only where the DNA matches it firmly. The size field is filled for only some rows; it gives once, few, many or a size class.

d_call clone_size j_call v_call cdr3_aa cdr3_nt
TRBD1 - TRBJ2-5 TRBV12-3/TRBV12-4 CASSPNGQGQETQYF TGTGCCAGCAGTCCAAACGGACAGGGCCAAGAGACCCAGTACTTC
TRBD2 - TRBJ2-7 TRBV7-3 CASSLGLAGKMYF TGTGCCAGCAGCTTAGGACTAGCGGGGAAAATGTACTTC
- - TRBJ1-6 TRBV10-3 CAISEYWGHNSPLHF TGTGCCATCAGTGAGTACTGGGGGCACAATTCACCCCTCCACTTT
- many TRBJ1-2 TRBV10-3 CAISESPTVPNYGYTF TGTGCCATCAGTGAGTCTCCCACAGTCCCTAACTATGGCTACACCTTC
- - TRBJ2-7 TRBV7-9 CASSLVSGIGYEQYF TGTGCCAGCAGCTTAGTGTCCGGGATCGGTTACGAGCAGTACTTC
- - TRBJ2-7 TRBV10-3 CAISEQGGYEQYF TGTGCCATCAGTGAACAGGGTGGCTACGAGCAGTACTTC
- many TRBJ1-1 TRBV6-6 CASRHTEAFF TGTGCCAGCAGGCACACTGAAGCTTTCTTT
- few TRBJ2-7 TRBV10-3 CAISPPTGSHEQYF TGTGCCATCAGCCCCCCCACAGGGAGCCACGAGCAGTACTTC
- - TRBJ2-5 TRBV20-1 CSAGVGNQPQYF TGCAGTGCAGGGGTGGGCAATCAGCCCCAGTACTTC
- many TRBJ2-7 TRBV10-2 CASGPGLGQGRSYEQYF TGCGCCAGCGGGCCCGGCTTGGGTCAGGGCCGCTCCTACGAGCAGTACTTC
- - TRBJ2-3 TRBV14 CTSSQTDTQYF TGTACCAGCAGCCAAACGGATACGCAGTATTTT
- many TRBJ1-5 TRBV2 CASKTGVNQPQHF TGTGCCAGCAAGACTGGGGTAAATCAGCCCCAGCATTTT
- - TRBJ1-5 TRBV25-1 CASSPFVQPQHF TGTGCCAGCAGTCCGTTCGTTCAGCCCCAGCATTTT
- - TRBJ2-7 TRBV29-1 CSVESGDSSSYEQYF TGCAGCGTTGAAAGTGGTGACAGCAGCTCCTACGAGCAGTACTTC
- few TRBJ1-2 TRBV27 CASSLSGQTYGYTF TGTGCCAGCAGTTTATCAGGACAGACCTATGGCTACACCTTC
- - TRBJ2-5 TRBV6-5 CASSYTDGQETQYF TGTGCCAGCAGTTACACGGACGGACAAGAGACCCAGTACTTC
- - TRBJ2-2 TRBV10-3 CAWSLLWSGELFF TGTGCCTGGAGTCTGCTTTGGTCCGGGGAGCTGTTTTTT
- many TRBJ1-4 TRBV19 CASSTGTATNEKLFF TGTGCCAGTAGTACGGGGACCGCAACTAATGAAAAACTGTTTTTT
- many TRBJ1-6 TRBV11-3 CASSLLGGRDNSPLHF TGTGCCAGCAGCTTACTGGGCGGGCGAGATAATTCACCCCTCCACTTT
TRBD2 - TRBJ2-7 TRBV9 CANSLRLAGGEQYF TGTGCCAACAGCCTCCGACTAGCAGGCGGAGAGCAGTACTTC
- - TRBJ1-3 TRBV7-2 CASSLESGARNTIYF TGTGCCAGCAGCTTAGAATCGGGGGCACGAAACACCATATATTTT
- many TRBJ1-6 TRBV19 CASSQGRNSPLHF TGTGCCAGTAGTCAAGGACGGAATTCACCCCTCCACTTT
TRBD1 - TRBJ1-2 TRBV13 CASSHGTGGPRGNYGYTF TGTGCCAGCAGCCATGGGACAGGGGGCCCTAGAGGGAACTATGGCTACACCTTC
TRBD1 - TRBJ2-5 TRBV7-6 CASSSGQAPTTQYF TGTGCCAGCAGCTCGGGACAGGCCCCTACGACCCAGTACTTC
- few TRBJ2-7 TRBV7-2 CASKQGPTFGGQYF TGTGCCAGCAAGCAGGGTCCAACCTTCGGCGGGCAGTACTTC
TRBD1 few TRBJ2-2 TRBV12-3/TRBV12-4 CASSSTGGVGELFF TGTGCCAGCAGTTCCACAGGGGGCGTCGGGGAGCTGTTTTTT
TRBD2 many TRBJ2-7 TRBV29-1 CSVELAGWAYEQYF TGCAGCGTTGAGCTAGCGGGATGGGCCTACGAGCAGTACTTC
TRBD2 few TRBJ2-5 TRBV27 CASSPRAGVKETQYF TGTGCCAGCAGTCCCCGCGCGGGAGTTAAGGAGACCCAGTACTTC
TRBD1 few TRBJ2-1 TRBV7-9 CASSSRTGDPEQFF TGTGCCAGCAGCTCGAGGACAGGGGATCCCGAGCAGTTCTTC
- - TRBJ1-1 TRBV7-2 CASSLGLGGGTEAFF TGTGCCAGCAGCTTAGGTTTGGGCGGGGGCACTGAAGCTTTCTTT
- many TRBJ2-7 TRBV20-1 CSAETPGPEYEQYF TGCAGTGCTGAAACCCCCGGGCCAGAATACGAGCAGTACTTC
TRBD2 - TRBJ2-7 TRBV7-9 CASSYSRLAGYEQYF TGTGCCAGCAGTTACTCGAGGCTAGCGGGATACGAGCAGTACTTC
- few TRBJ1-4 TRBV25-1 CASSDLGKLFF TGTGCCAGCAGTGATCTAGGAAAACTGTTTTTT
- many TRBJ2-7 TRBV10-3 CAISDPRGAGVSYEQYF TGTGCCATCAGTGACCCCCGGGGGGCGGGAGTCTCCTACGAGCAGTACTTC
TRBD1 - TRBJ1-1 TRBV10-3 CARPGQGALTKAFF TGTGCCAGGCCGGGACAGGGGGCGCTTACTAAAGCTTTCTTT
- - TRBJ2-7 TRBV7-9 CASSTTLTYEQYF TGTGCCAGCAGCACGACACTTACCTACGAGCAGTACTTC
TRBD1 - TRBJ1-1 TRBV5-1 CASSSRQGDTEAFF TGCGCCAGCAGCTCACGACAGGGGGACACTGAAGCTTTCTTT
TRBD2 - TRBJ2-5 TRBV11-2 CASSSLGGGLETQYF TGTGCCAGCAGCTCTCTTGGGGGGGGATTGGAGACCCAGTACTTC
- - TRBJ2-3 TRBV11-2 CASSFPSGWDTQYF TGTGCCAGCAGCTTCCCCTCGGGGTGGGATACGCAGTATTTT
- once TRBJ1-2 TRBV2 CASSEPRGGGYTF TGTGCCAGCAGTGAGCCCAGGGGAGGGGGCTACACCTTC
- few TRBJ2-2 TRBV25-1 CASSDPGSLLGELFF TGTGCCAGCAGCGACCCCGGCAGCCTCTTAGGGGAGCTGTTTTTT
TRBD1 - TRBJ2-6 TRBV20-1 CSAWDRRSSSGANVLTF TGCAGTGCATGGGACAGGAGGTCTAGCTCTGGGGCCAACGTCCTGACTTTC
- many TRBJ2-5 TRBV29-1 CSGQEGVQETQYF TGCAGCGGCCAGGAGGGGGTCCAAGAGACCCAGTACTTC
- many TRBJ2-7 TRBV5-1 CASSLDGAASYEQYF TGCGCCAGCAGCTTGGATGGAGCAGCGTCCTACGAGCAGTACTTC
TRBD2 - TRBJ2-2 TRBV2 CASSYGLAGDTGELFF TGTGCCAGCAGTTATGGACTAGCGGGGGACACCGGGGAGCTGTTTTTT
TRBD1 many TRBJ2-7 TRBV7-8 CASRLYGTGVYEQYF TGTGCCAGCCGGTTATACGGGACAGGGGTATACGAGCAGTACTTC
TRBD2 - TRBJ2-6 TRBV7-3 CASSLTQREANVLTF TGTGCCAGCAGCTTAACGCAGCGGGAGGCCAACGTCCTGACTTTC
TRBD1 many TRBJ1-6 TRBV20-1 CIAGQGYSPLHF TGCATAGCGGGACAGGGATATTCACCCCTCCACTTT
TRBD1 many TRBJ1-1 TRBV7-2 CASSPSQGARTEAFF TGTGCCAGCAGCCCTTCTCAGGGGGCGCGAACTGAAGCTTTCTTT